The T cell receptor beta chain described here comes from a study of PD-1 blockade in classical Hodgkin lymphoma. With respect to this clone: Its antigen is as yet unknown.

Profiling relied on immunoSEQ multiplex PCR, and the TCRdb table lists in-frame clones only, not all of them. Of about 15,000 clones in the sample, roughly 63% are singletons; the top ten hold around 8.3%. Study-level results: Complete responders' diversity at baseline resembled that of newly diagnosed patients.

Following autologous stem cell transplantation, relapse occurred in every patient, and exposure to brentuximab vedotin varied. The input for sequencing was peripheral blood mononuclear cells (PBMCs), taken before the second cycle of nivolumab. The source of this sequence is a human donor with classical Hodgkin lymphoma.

CDR3 residues: CASSFGNHSPLHF. DNA of the CDR3: TGTGCCAGCAGCTTTGGCAACCATTCACCCCTCCACTTT. The V call is TRBV5-6, the J call TRBJ1-6, with D hard to call. The CDR3 is 13 amino acids. V was shortened by 2 bases and J by 8 bases, with 8 bases between the two germline ends. Germline V CDR1 and CDR2: SGHDT, YYEEEE.